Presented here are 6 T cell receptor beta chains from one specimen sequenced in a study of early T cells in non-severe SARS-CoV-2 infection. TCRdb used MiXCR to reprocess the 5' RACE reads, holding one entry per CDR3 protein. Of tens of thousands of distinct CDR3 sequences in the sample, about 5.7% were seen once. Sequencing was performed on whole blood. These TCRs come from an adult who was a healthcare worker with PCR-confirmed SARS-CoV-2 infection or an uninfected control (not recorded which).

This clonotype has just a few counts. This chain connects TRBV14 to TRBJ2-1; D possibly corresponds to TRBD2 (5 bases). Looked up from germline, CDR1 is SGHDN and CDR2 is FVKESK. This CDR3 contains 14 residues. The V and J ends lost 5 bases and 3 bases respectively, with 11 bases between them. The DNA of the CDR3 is TGTGCCAGCAGCACTTACCGGGACTACAATGAGCAGTTCTTC. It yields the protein CASSTYRDYNEQFF.

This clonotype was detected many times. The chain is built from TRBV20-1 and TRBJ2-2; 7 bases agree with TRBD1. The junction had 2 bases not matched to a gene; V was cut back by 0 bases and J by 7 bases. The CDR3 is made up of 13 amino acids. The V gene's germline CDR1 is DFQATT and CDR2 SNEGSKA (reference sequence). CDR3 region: CSARDAGGGELFF. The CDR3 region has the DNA TGCAGTGCTAGAGATGCAGGGGGCGGGGAGCTGTTTTTT.

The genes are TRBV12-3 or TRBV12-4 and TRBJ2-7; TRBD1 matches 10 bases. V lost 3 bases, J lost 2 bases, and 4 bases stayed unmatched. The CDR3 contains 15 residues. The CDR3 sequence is CASSFSGTGAYEQYF. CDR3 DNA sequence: TGTGCCAGCAGTTTTTCCGGGACAGGGGCCTACGAGCAGTACTTC.

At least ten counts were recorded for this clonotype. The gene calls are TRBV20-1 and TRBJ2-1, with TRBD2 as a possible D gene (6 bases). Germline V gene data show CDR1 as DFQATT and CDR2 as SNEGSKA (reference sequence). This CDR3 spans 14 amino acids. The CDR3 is CSLPSVGSYNEQFF. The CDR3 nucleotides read TGCAGCCTCCCTAGCGTAGGCTCCTACAATGAGCAGTTCTTC.

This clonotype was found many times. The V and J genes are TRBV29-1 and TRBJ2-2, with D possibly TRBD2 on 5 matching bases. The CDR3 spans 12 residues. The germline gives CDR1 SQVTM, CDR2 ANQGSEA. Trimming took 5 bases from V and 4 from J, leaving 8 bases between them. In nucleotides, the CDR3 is TGCAGCGTTTCCGGAGGCACCGGGGAGCTGTTTTTT. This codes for CSVSGGTGELFF.

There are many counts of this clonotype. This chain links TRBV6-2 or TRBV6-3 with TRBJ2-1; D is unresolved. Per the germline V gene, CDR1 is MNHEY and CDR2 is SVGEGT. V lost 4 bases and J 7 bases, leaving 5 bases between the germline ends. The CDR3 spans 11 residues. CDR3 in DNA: TGTGCCAGCAGTTCCAATAATGAGCAGTTCTTC. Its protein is CASSSNNEQFF.